The next 14 T cell receptor beta chains were all read from a single sample in a study of Graves' ophthalmopathy and Graves' hyperthyroidism listed by TCRdb under 2018. TCRdb lists the instrument as Illumina HiSeq 2000. TCR beta CDR3 regions were amplified from RNA transcripts for repertoire sequencing. The first round of RT-PCR was done with HTBI primers and the Qiagen OneStep RT-PCR kit, and was followed by a second round of multiplex PCR, then size selection and purification. Using fastp trimming at Q25 and MiXCR clonotype assembly, TCRdb reanalyzed the public sequencing data and kept in-frame beta chains. Each CDR3 protein appears once, grouped with its most common genes and DNA. The sample table lists roughly 400,000 distinct CDR3 sequences, about a sixth of them with a count of one. Roughly 2.4% of the sample is taken by the ten largest. The sequencing sample was made of peripheral blood. All receptors come from an adult woman with stable Graves' hyperthyroidism.

There are many counts of this clonotype. The chain employs TRBV29-1 and TRBJ1-3; D is uncertain. CDR1 is SQVTM and CDR2 is ANQGSEA in the germline V gene. This CDR3 is 13 amino acids long. Trimming pared 2 bases from V and 0 bases from J, leaving 5 bases between. This CDR3 reads CSVERGSGNTIYF. CDR3 DNA: TGCAGCGTTGAACGCGGCTCTGGAAACACCATATATTTT.

This clonotype was recorded many times. The chain links TRBV18 to TRBJ2-7, with TRBD1 identical over 9 bases. The V segment lost 6 bases and the J segment 5 bases; nucleotides outside the gene matches: 11. The CDR3 is 15 amino acids. Germline V gives CDR1 KGHSH, CDR2 LQKENI. The CDR3 nucleotides are TGTGCCAGCTCCCCCTCGGGACAGGGTTGGAACGAGCAGTACTTC. Encoded protein: CASSPSGQGWNEQYF.

This clonotype appeared many times. The chain uses TRBV15 and TRBJ2-4; a weak D match, TRBD1 (7 bases). V lost 7 bases to trimming and J lost 4 bases, with 14 bases between them. The CDR3 loop spans 14 amino acids. CDR1 is LNHNV, CDR2 YYDKDF, per germline (reference sequence). The CDR3 protein is CATNAGTAKNIQYF. In DNA, the CDR3 is TGTGCCACCAACGCGGGGACAGCTAAAAACATTCAGTACTTC. Drawing the rest from reference TRBV15 and TRBJ2-4, the complete variable domain is DAMVIQNPRYQVTQFGKPVTLSCSQTLNHNVMYWYQQKSSQAPKLLFHYYDKDFNNEADTPDNFQSRRPNTSFCFLDIRSPGLGDTAMYLCATNAGTAKNIQYFGAGTRLSVL.

This clonotype was found many times. A much larger clone is a single base away; this may be a read error. The rearrangement links TRBV7-8 to TRBJ2-5; D is tentatively TRBD1 or TRBD2 (5 bases each). The length of the CDR3 is 13 residues. CDR1 and CDR2 (germline): SGHVS, FQNEAQ. The CDR3 nucleotides read TGTGCCAGCAGCTCTGGCAGGGACGAGACCAAGTACTTC. It is translated as CASSSGRDETKYF.

This clonotype occurred many times. V usage is TRBV20-1 and J usage is TRBJ1-2; TRBD1 aligns across 7 bases. CDR1 and CDR2 (germline): DFQATT, SNEGSKA (reference sequence). The trim removed 3 bases at V and 7 bases at J, leaving 11 bases unmatched. The CDR3 runs 14 residues. For the CDR3, the DNA is TGCAGTGCTAGTGCTTCCCCAGGGGGATCTGGCTACACCTTC. Translation: CSASASPGGSGYTF.

In this sample, this clonotype turned up many times. A read error may produce the germline difference seen at one junction end. The chain employs TRBV24-1 and TRBJ2-5, with a tentative D call TRBD1 (5 bases). This CDR3 has 16 amino acids. The germline CDR1 and CDR2 sequences are KGHDR and SFDVKD. The CDR3 DNA follows: TGTGCCATCAGTGATTTGGACACGAAATACCAAGAGACCCAGTACTTC. It yields the protein CAISDLDTKYQETQYF.

This clonotype was seen ten or more times. The chain links TRBV7-9 to TRBJ1-2; D gene uncertain. Germline CDR1 reads SEHNR; CDR2 reads FQNEAQ (reference sequence). Trimming left V 4 bases short and J 1 base short, with 10 bases between. The CDR3 extends over 14 amino acids. The CDR3 sequence is CASSSTVLNYGYTF. The CDR3 DNA sequence: TGTGCCAGCAGCTCTACAGTACTTAACTATGGCTACACCTTC.

This clonotype was observed a handful of times. This sequence joins TRBV11-1 and TRBJ2-2, with 11 positions matching TRBD2. CDR3 length equals 17 residues. V gave up 5 bases and J gave up 2 bases; unmatched junction bases: 7. Per germline, CDR1 SGHAT and CDR2 FQDESV (reference sequence). CDR3 coding DNA: TGTGCCAGCAGCACCCCGGGACTAGCGGCTAACACCGGGGAGCTGTTTTTT. Residues: CASSTPGLAANTGELFF.

At least ten counts were recorded for this clonotype. V usage is TRBV7-6 and J usage is TRBJ2-5; no definite D call. The CDR3 covers 13 residues. CDR1 and CDR2 (germline): SGHVS, FNYEAQ. Deletions cut 3 bases from V and 3 bases from J, with 8 bases between. As DNA, the CDR3 is TGTGCCAGCAGCTTCCGGCCTAAAGAGACCCAGTACTTC. Translation: CASSFRPKETQYF.

At least ten counts were recorded for this clonotype. The J gene is TRBJ1-5, the V gene TRBV11-2; no clear D. The V end was cut by 5 bases, the J end by 3 bases, with 8 bases between. The CDR3 extends over 13 amino acids. Germline V gives CDR1 SGHAT, CDR2 FQNNGV. The CDR3 DNA sequence: TGTGCCAGCAGCGGCCTAATCAATCAGCCCCAGCATTTT. It is translated as CASSGLINQPQHF.

This clonotype has ten or more counts. The chain is built from TRBV11-1 and TRBJ2-2, with TRBD2 identical over 8 bases. With 2 bases clipped from V and 7 bases from J, the junction kept 15 bases outside the gene matches. This CDR3 spans 18 amino acids. CDR1 is SGHAT, CDR2 FQDESV, per germline (reference sequence). The CDR3 sequence is CASSLYRPAGDRDGELFF. In DNA form, the CDR3 reads TGTGCCAGCAGCTTATACCGCCCAGCGGGAGATAGAGACGGGGAGCTGTTTTTT.

The chain links TRBV7-2 to TRBJ2-7; no clear D. The CDR3 runs to 14 residues. With 5 bases removed from V and 2 bases from J, the gap between germline ends came to 13 bases. The germline V gene has CDR1 SGHTA and CDR2 FQGNSA. In nucleotides, the CDR3 is TGTGCCAGCAGCCTCCGTCGTGCTCCCTACGAGCAGTACTTC. It translates to CASSLRRAPYEQYF.

This clonotype was recorded many times. J is TRBJ1-2 and V is TRBV24-1; no reliable D call. From germline, CDR1 is KGHDR and CDR2 SFDVKD. Deletions cut 4 bases from V and 6 bases from J, with 8 bases between. The CDR3 sequence is 12 residues long. For the CDR3, the DNA is TGTGCCACCAGTGACTCCGGAGATGGCTACACCTTC. It encodes CATSDSGDGYTF.

This clonotype was observed many times. The chain combines TRBV27 with TRBJ1-1, with 7 bases aligning to TRBD1. CDR3 length: 16 residues. Losses at the gene ends were 8 bases for V and 3 bases for J; bases not matched to a gene: 15. CDR1 and CDR2 from the germline V gene are MNHEY and SMNVEV (reference sequence). Here the CDR3 reads CASGSPTGSLDTEAFF. Written as DNA, the CDR3 is TGTGCCAGCGGGTCGCCGACAGGGTCGTTGGACACTGAAGCTTTCTTT.